A selection of T cell receptor beta chains follows, all from one sample in a study of molecular identifiers for immune sequencing clone quantification. TCRdb reanalysed the PCR reads using MiXCR and keeps one entry per CDR3 protein. The sample lists fewer than 350,000 distinct CDR3 sequences; about 23% were seen once. Sample: naive CD8+ T cells from blood, with Jurkat cell RNA spiked in. The origin of the receptors is a human donor in good health. Some libraries in this study had Jurkat cell RNA spiked in. Each CDR3 is given with its conserved first and last residue. A D gene is named only where the DNA matches it firmly. Clone size is stated in some rows and not others, as once, few, many or a class when expanded.

v_call,d_call,j_call,clone_size,cdr3_nt,cdr3_aa
TRBV19,TRBD2,TRBJ2-1,-,TGTGCCAGTAGTATAGCCAGCGGGAGGGGATACAATGAGCAGTTCTTC,CASSIASGRGYNEQFF
TRBV7-9,TRBD1,TRBJ2-3,-,TGTGCCAGCAGCGATCGGGACAGGGAGAGTGATACGCAGTATTTT,CASSDRDRESDTQYF
TRBV5-1,TRBD1,TRBJ1-4,few,TGCGCCAGCAGCTCCTACAGGGGAATACTTGCTAATGAAAAACTGTTTTTT,CASSSYRGILANEKLFF
TRBV29-1,-,TRBJ1-2,many,TGCAGCGTTGAAGAAGAGGGAGGTGTCGGCTACACCTTC,CSVEEEGGVGYTF
TRBV7-9,-,TRBJ1-1,many,TGTGCCAGCATCGTGGTTGGAGGGGACACTGAAGCTTTCTTT,CASIVVGGDTEAFF
TRBV30,TRBD2,TRBJ2-5,many,TGTGCCTGGAGCGGGAGGGAGGAGACCCAGTACTTC,CAWSGREETQYF
TRBV11-1,-,TRBJ2-7,-,TGTGCCGGCAGCTTAGGCCAGGGAAACGAGCAGTACTTC,CAGSLGQGNEQYF
TRBV7-9,-,TRBJ2-7,many,TGTGCCAGCAGCTTAAGCGGTACCTACGAGCAGTACTTC,CASSLSGTYEQYF
TRBV27,TRBD2,TRBJ2-7,-,TGTGCCAGCATCGTCAGCGGGGAGGACGAGCCGTACTTC,CASIVSGEDEPYF
TRBV14,-,TRBJ2-1,many,TGTGCCAGCAGCCGCGAGGGCCCTCGGAATGAGCAGTTCTTC,CASSREGPRNEQFF
TRBV5-4,-,TRBJ2-5,many,TGTGCCAGCAGCTTGGACAGTCTGAACCAAGAGACCCAGTACTTC,CASSLDSLNQETQYF
TRBV6-6,-,TRBJ2-5,many,TGTGCCAGCAGACTCACCGCCGGGACCTTTTCCGAGACCCAGTACTTC,CASRLTAGTFSETQYF
TRBV7-8,TRBD1,TRBJ2-3,-,TGTGCCAGCAGCACCTACAGGGGCAGCACAGATACGCAGTATTTT,CASSTYRGSTDTQYF
TRBV6-2/TRBV6-3,-,TRBJ2-6,few,TGTGCCAGCAGTTACGGCCAGGGACAAATTAGCTCTGGGGCCAACGTCCTGACTTTC,CASSYGQGQISSGANVLTF
TRBV25-1,-,TRBJ1-6,-,TGTGCCAGCAGTGAATTAAGGACGGTAGATTCACCCCTCCACTTT,CASSELRTVDSPLHF